This TCR beta chain was observed in a study of cytomegalovirus exposure and HLA in healthy donors. Use of 60 Vbeta and 13 Jbeta primers characterized the PCR. The repertoire was sequenced with immunoSEQ multiplex PCR; TCRdb's copy has only in-frame clones and lacks some. Altogether more than 150,000 clones are present, 70% to 90% being singletons, with the ten largest covering about a tenth. The CDR3 is 15 residues long. The chain recombines TRBV12-2 with TRBJ2-2; TRBD2 is taken as the D call from the table, unchecked against the DNA. TRBV12-2 is designated a pseudogene. This receptor was taken from a man younger than 35 in good health and CMV-seropositive. The sequenced sample was PBMCs. CDR3 bases: TGTGCAAGTCGCTGGCCCCCGGGATGGTCCTGGGAGCTGTTTTTT. Protein: CASRWPPGWSWELFF.